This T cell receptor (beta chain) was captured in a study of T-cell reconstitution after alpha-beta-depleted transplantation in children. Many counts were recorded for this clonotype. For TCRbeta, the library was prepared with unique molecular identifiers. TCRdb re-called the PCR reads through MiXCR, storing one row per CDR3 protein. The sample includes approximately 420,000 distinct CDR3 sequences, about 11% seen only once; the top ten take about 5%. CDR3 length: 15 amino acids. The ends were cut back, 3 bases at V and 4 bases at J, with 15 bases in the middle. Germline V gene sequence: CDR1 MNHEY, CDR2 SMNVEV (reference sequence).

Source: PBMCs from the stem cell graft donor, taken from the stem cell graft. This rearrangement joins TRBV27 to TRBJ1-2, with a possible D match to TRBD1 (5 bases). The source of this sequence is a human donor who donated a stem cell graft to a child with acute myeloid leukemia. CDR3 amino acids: CASSLQGLQSYGYTF. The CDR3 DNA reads TGTGCCAGCAGTTTGCAGGGACTCCAATCCTATGGCTACACCTTC.